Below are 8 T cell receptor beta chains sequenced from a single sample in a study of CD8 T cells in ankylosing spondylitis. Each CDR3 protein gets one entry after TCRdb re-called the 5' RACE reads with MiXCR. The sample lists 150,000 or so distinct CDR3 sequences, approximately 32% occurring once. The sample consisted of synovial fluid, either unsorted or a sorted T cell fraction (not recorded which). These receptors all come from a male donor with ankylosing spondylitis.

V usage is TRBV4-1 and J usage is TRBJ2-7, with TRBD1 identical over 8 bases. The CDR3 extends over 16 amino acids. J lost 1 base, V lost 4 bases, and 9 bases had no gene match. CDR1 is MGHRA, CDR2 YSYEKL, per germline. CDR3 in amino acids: CASSLGQGLQSYEQYF. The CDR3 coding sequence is TGCGCCAGCAGCCTCGGACAGGGCCTACAATCCTACGAGCAGTACTTC.

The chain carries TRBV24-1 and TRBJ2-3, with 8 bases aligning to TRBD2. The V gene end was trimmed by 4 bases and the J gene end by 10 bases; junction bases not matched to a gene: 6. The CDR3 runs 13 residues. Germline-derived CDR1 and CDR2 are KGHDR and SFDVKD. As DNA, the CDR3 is TGTGCCACCAGTGAGGCCCCGGGACTAGCGCAGTATTTT. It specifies CATSEAPGLAQYF.

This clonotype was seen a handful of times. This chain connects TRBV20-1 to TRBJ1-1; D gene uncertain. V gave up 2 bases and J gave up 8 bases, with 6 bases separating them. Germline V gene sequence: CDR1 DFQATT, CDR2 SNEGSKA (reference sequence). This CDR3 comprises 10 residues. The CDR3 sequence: CSARIPEAFF. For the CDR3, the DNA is TGCAGTGCTAGAATCCCCGAAGCTTTCTTT.

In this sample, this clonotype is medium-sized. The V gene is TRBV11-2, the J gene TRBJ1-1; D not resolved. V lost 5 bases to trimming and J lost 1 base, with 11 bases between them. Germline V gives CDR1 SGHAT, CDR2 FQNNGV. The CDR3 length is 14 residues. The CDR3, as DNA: TGTGCCAGCAGCAAAGGGCAGACGAACACTGAAGCTTTCTTT. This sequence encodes CASSKGQTNTEAFF. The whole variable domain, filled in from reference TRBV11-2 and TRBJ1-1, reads EAGVAQSPRYKIIEKRQSVAFWCNPISGHATLYWYQQILGQGPKLLIQFQNNGVVDDSQLPKDRFSAERLKGVDSTLKIQPAKLEDSAVYLCASSKGQTNTEAFFGQGTRLTVV.

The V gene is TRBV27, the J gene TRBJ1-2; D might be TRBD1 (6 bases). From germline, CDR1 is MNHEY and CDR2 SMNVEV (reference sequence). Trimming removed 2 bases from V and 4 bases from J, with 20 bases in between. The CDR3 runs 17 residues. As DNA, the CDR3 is TGTGCCAGCAGTTTAGATGGGGGAGTGGGGGGCGGCTATGGCTACACCTTC. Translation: CASSLDGGVGGGYGYTF.

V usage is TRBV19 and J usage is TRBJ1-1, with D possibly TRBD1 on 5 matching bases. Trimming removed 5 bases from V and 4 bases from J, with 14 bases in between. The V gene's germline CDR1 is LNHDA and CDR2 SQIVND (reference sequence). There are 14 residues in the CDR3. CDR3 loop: CASSPPQGVTEAFF. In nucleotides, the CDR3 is TGTGCCAGTAGTCCCCCTCAGGGCGTCACTGAAGCTTTCTTT.

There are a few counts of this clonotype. The CDR3, as DNA: TGTGCCAGCAGCTTATACGTCGATGGCGTACAAAGGCCTGAAGCTTTCTTT. Protein: CASSLYVDGVQRPEAFF. The chain is built from TRBV11-2 and TRBJ1-1; D gene ambiguous. CDR3 length: 17 amino acids. V lost 2 bases, J lost 6 bases, and 22 bases lay in between. The V gene's germline CDR1 is SGHAT and CDR2 FQNNGV.

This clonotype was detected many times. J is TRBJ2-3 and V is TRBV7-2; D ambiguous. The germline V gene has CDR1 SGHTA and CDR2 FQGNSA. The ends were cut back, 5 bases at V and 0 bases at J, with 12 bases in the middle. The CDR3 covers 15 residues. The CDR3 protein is CASSPHYLSTDTQYF. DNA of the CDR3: TGTGCCAGCAGCCCACACTACCTTAGCACAGATACGCAGTATTTT.